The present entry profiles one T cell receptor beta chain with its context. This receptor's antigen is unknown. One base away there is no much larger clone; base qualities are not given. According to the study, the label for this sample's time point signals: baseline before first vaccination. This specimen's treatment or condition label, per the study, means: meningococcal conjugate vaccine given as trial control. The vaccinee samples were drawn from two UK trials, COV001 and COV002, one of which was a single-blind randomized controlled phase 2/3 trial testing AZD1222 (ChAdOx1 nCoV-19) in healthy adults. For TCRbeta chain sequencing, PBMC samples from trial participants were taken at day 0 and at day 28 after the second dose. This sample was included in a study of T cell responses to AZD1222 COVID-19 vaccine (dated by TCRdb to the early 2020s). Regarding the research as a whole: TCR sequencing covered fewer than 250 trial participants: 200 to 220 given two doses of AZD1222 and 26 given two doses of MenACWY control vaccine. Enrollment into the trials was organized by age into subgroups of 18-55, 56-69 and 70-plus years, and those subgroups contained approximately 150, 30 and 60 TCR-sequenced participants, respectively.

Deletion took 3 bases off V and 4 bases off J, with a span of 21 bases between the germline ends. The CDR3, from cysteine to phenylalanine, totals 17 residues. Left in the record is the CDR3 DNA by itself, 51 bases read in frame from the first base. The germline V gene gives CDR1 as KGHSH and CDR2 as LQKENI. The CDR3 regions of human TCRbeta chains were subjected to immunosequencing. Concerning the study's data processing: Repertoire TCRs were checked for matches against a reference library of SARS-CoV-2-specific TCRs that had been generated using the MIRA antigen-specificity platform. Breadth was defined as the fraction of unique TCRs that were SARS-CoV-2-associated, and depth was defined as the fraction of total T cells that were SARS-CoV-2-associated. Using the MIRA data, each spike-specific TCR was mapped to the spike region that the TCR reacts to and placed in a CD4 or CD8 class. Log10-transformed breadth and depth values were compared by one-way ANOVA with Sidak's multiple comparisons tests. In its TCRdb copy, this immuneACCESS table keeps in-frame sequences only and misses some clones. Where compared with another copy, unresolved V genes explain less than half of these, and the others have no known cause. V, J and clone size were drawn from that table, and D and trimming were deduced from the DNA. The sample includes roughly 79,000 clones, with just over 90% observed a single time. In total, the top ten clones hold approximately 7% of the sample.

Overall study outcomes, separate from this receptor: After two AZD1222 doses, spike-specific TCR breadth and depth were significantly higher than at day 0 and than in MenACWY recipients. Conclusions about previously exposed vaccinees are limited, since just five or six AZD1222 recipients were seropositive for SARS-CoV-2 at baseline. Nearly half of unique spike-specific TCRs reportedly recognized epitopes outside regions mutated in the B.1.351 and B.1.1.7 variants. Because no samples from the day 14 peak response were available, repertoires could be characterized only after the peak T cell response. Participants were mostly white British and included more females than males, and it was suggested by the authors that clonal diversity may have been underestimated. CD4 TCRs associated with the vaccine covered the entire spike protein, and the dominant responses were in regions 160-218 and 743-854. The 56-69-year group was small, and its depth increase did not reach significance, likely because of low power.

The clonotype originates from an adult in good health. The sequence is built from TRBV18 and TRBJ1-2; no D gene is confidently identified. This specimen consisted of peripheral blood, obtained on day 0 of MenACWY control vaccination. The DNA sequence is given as TGTGCCAGCTCACCTCTCGGTGAAACCAGGCGCGGCTATGGCTACACCTTC. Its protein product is CASSPLGETRRGYGYTF.